These T cell receptor beta chains were read from a single sample in a study of blood T cell repertoires in COVID-19. Clones were sequenced by immunoSEQ multiplex PCR, and TCRdb holds only the in-frame ones, with some missing. The data hold hundreds of thousands of clones, with about 80% observed a single time. Specimen: peripheral blood. These receptors all stem from a woman older than 75 with acute or convalescent COVID-19. Each CDR3 is given with its conserved first and last residue. A D gene is named only where the DNA matches it firmly. Size values are once, few and many counts, or a class for expanded clones, and some rows have none.

d_gene: .
v_gene: TRBV12-3/TRBV12-4
j_gene: TRBJ1-5
abundance: .
CDR3nt: TGTGCCAGCAGTATGAGCCCTATGGCCCAGCATTTT
CDR3aa: CASSMSPMAQHF

d_gene: .
v_gene: TRBV5-1
j_gene: TRBJ1-4
abundance: .
CDR3nt: TGCGCCAGCAGCTTGGCCGGGGGGTCGGGTGAAAAACTGTTTTTT
CDR3aa: CASSLAGGSGEKLFF

d_gene: TRBD2
v_gene: TRBV6-6
j_gene: TRBJ2-4
abundance: .
CDR3nt: TGTGCCAGCAGTTACCCGAAAGCGGGGGGTCTAAACATTCAGTACTTC
CDR3aa: CASSYPKAGGLNIQYF

d_gene: TRBD1
v_gene: TRBV5-6
j_gene: TRBJ2-7
abundance: .
CDR3nt: TGTGCCAGCAGCTTGGGACAGGGGGTATACGAGCAGTACTTC
CDR3aa: CASSLGQGVYEQYF

d_gene: TRBD2
v_gene: TRBV6-1
j_gene: TRBJ2-1
abundance: .
CDR3nt: TGTGCCAGCAGTGCGGAAGGGACTAGCGGTGTTAGCTCCTACAATGAGCAGTTCTTC
CDR3aa: CASSAEGTSGVSSYNEQFF

d_gene: TRBD2
v_gene: TRBV11-2
j_gene: TRBJ2-5
abundance: .
CDR3nt: TGTGCCAGCAGCCCGCCGGGACTACAAGAGACCCAGTACTTC
CDR3aa: CASSPPGLQETQYF

d_gene: .
v_gene: TRBV5-4
j_gene: TRBJ2-1
abundance: .
CDR3nt: TGTGCCAGCAGCACGAAGGGGCCCGGCAGCTCCTACAATGAGCAGTTCTTC
CDR3aa: CASSTKGPGSSYNEQFF

d_gene: .
v_gene: TRBV7-8
j_gene: TRBJ2-7
abundance: .
CDR3nt: TGTGCCAGCAGCCCTGACAGATACGAGCAGTACTTC
CDR3aa: CASSPDRYEQYF

d_gene: TRBD1
v_gene: TRBV2
j_gene: TRBJ1-6
abundance: .
CDR3nt: TGTGCCAGCAGTGTAGGGCAGGGGGCCTCACCCCTCCACTTT
CDR3aa: CASSVGQGASPLHF

d_gene: TRBD1
v_gene: TRBV2
j_gene: TRBJ1-1
abundance: few
CDR3nt: TGTGCCAGCAGTGAAATGTTGTCAGGGGGGAACACTGAAGCTTTCTTT
CDR3aa: CASSEMLSGGNTEAFF

d_gene: TRBD1
v_gene: TRBV27
j_gene: TRBJ1-2
abundance: few
CDR3nt: TGTGCCAGCAGTTTATCCAGGAGGGGGCGGACCTATGGCTACACCTTC
CDR3aa: CASSLSRRGRTYGYTF

d_gene: TRBD1
v_gene: TRBV19
j_gene: TRBJ1-2
abundance: .
CDR3nt: TGTGCCAGTAGTAGAATCGGGACAGAGAACTATGGCTACACCTTC
CDR3aa: CASSRIGTENYGYTF

d_gene: .
v_gene: TRBV29-1
j_gene: TRBJ1-1
abundance: .
CDR3nt: TGCAGCGCCTCAACAGTGAACACTGAAGCTTTCTTT
CDR3aa: CSASTVNTEAFF

d_gene: TRBD1
v_gene: TRBV11-1
j_gene: TRBJ1-6
abundance: .
CDR3nt: TGTGCCAGCAGCCCACAGGGGCGGGATTCACCCCTCCACTTT
CDR3aa: CASSPQGRDSPLHF

d_gene: TRBD2
v_gene: TRBV5-5
j_gene: TRBJ2-1
abundance: .
CDR3nt: TGTGCCAGCAGCCTTGGACTAGCGGGAGGAGGTGGTGAGCAGTTCTTC
CDR3aa: CASSLGLAGGGGEQFF

d_gene: .
v_gene: TRBV30
j_gene: TRBJ1-1
abundance: .
CDR3nt: TGTGCCTGGAGTTCCAATTCTCGGGAGGCTTTCTTT
CDR3aa: CAWSSNSREAFF

d_gene: .
v_gene: TRBV7-9
j_gene: TRBJ1-1
abundance: .
CDR3nt: TGTGCCAGCAGCTTAGCCGGGGGAGGGATGAACACTGAAGCTTTCTTT
CDR3aa: CASSLAGGGMNTEAFF

d_gene: TRBD2
v_gene: TRBV9
j_gene: TRBJ2-7
abundance: .
CDR3nt: TGTGCCAGCAGCCGAGCCATAGCGGGAGAAGGCGAGCAGTACTTC
CDR3aa: CASSRAIAGEGEQYF